The 20 T cell receptor beta chains reported below all come from one sample, sequenced in a study of Ad26.COV2.S vaccination and SARS-CoV-2 variants. The treatment here: about 20 received Ad26.COV2.S at low or high dose, single or two shots; 5 received placebo; per-sample allocation not given. The samples were gathered on day 63 after the first injection of vaccine or placebo. Libraries were prepared by immunoSEQ multiplex PCR; TCRdb keeps only in-frame clonotypes and omits some of them. The table includes over 400,000 clones, 92% detected once. The sequencing here drew on peripheral blood, taken in a trial of Ad26.COV2.S vaccine versus placebo. The source of these receptors is a person between 18 and 60 years old who received the Ad26.COV2.S COVID-19 vaccine or a placebo.

The rearrangement joins TRBV6-5 to TRBJ1-2; 7 nucleotides line up with TRBD1. CDR1 and CDR2 (germline): MNHEY, SVGAGI. The CDR3 consists of 13 residues. V gave up 5 bases and J gave up 6 bases; unmatched junction bases: 6. CDR3 residues: CASSLAGGHGYTF. CDR3 coding DNA: TGTGCCAGCAGTCTGGCAGGGGGTCATGGCTACACCTTC.

The gene calls are TRBV28 and TRBJ2-7; 9 nucleotides agree with TRBD1. There are 16 residues in the CDR3. Germline V gene sequence: CDR1 MDHEN, CDR2 SYDVKM. Trimming removed 8 bases from V and 4 bases from J; junction bases left unmatched: 15. The CDR3: CASVGSPGTGMYEQYF. The CDR3 DNA follows: TGTGCCAGCGTAGGCTCCCCGGGGACAGGGATGTACGAGCAGTACTTC.

V usage is TRBV18 and J usage is TRBJ2-3; D is possibly TRBD1 (6 bases). Germline CDR1 is KGHSH and CDR2 is LQKENI. The CDR3 sequence is 16 residues long. V gave up 5 bases and J gave up 0 bases, with 15 bases separating them. The CDR3 sequence is CASSTDDRSSTDTQYF. The CDR3 DNA is TGTGCCAGCTCAACCGACGACAGGAGTAGCACAGATACGCAGTATTTT.

This clone was recorded once. CDR3 sequence (DNA): TGTGCCAGCAGTTTATTGGGGGGGAGGAGGGATGGCTACACCTTC. This sequence encodes CASSLLGGRRDGYTF. The chain recombines TRBV27 with TRBJ1-2; D might be TRBD1 (5 bases). The CDR3 runs to 15 residues. CDR1 and CDR2 (germline): MNHEY, SMNVEV (reference sequence). V lost 1 base and J lost 6, with 15 bases in between.

The rearrangement links TRBV19 to TRBJ1-5; 7 nucleotides align to TRBD1. This CDR3 region has 14 residues. V lost 6 bases and J lost 15; bases outside the gene matches: 17. CDR1 and CDR2 from the germline V gene are LNHDA and SQIVND (reference sequence). The CDR3 loop is CASRSRRDSPKSHF. The DNA for the CDR3 is TGTGCCAGTAGATCCCGCCGGGACAGTCCTAAATCGCATTTT. Drawing the rest from reference TRBV19 and TRBJ1-5, the complete variable domain is DGGITQSPKYLFRKEGQNVTLSCEQNLNHDAMYWYRQDPGQGLRLIYYSQIVNDFQKGDIAEGYSVSREKKESFPLTVTSAQKNPTAFYLCASRSRRDSPKSHFGDGTRLSIL.

On this clone itself: The same CDR3 is also encoded by other DNA sequences in this sample. This chain uses TRBV27 with TRBJ1-5, with 7 bases lining up with TRBD1. The junction had 3 bases not matched to a gene; V was cut back by 5 bases and J by 2 bases. CDR1 MNHEY and CDR2 SMNVEV come from the germline V gene (reference sequence). The CDR3 totals 14 residues. CDR3 sequence: CASSHRGGNQPQHF. CDR3 bases: TGTGCCAGCAGTCACAGGGGTGGCAATCAGCCCCAGCATTTT.

This rearrangement joins TRBV2 to TRBJ1-5, with D unresolved. Trimming shortened V by 4 bases and J by 3 bases, and 13 bases separated the two germline ends. In germline, CDR1 is SNHLY, CDR2 FYNNEI. There are 15 residues in the CDR3. This CDR3 is CASSVGGRANQPQHF. The CDR3 region has the DNA TGTGCCAGCAGTGTTGGCGGACGGGCCAATCAGCCCCAGCATTTT. The full variable domain, completed using reference TRBV2 and TRBJ1-5, is EPEVTQTPSHQVTQMGQEVILRCVPISNHLYFYWYRQILGQKVEFLVSFYNNEISEKSEIFDDQFSVERPDGSNFTLKIRSTKLEDSAMYFCASSVGGRANQPQHFGDGTRLSIL.

The V gene is TRBV27, the J gene TRBJ2-3; D possibly corresponds to TRBD2 (5 bases). The CDR3 contains 13 residues. Per germline, CDR1 MNHEY and CDR2 SMNVEV (reference sequence). Trimming took off 2 bases at V and 8 bases at J, with 11 bases between the two ends. The CDR3 protein is CASSLGSRGTQYF. The CDR3 nucleotides read TGTGCCAGCAGTTTAGGTTCCCGGGGTACGCAGTATTTT.

This clone has just one count. J is TRBJ2-5 and V is TRBV27; 14 bases line up with TRBD2. The J segment lost 3 bases and the V segment lost 6 bases, leaving 6 bases of the junction unmatched. The CDR3 totals 16 residues. CDR1 is MNHEY, CDR2 SMNVEV, per germline (reference sequence). The CDR3 region has the DNA TGTGCCAGCAGCGGGACTAGCGGGGGTCGGAAAGAGACCCAGTACTTC. Its protein is CASSGTSGGRKETQYF.

This clone was seen only once. J is TRBJ1-1 and V is TRBV10-2, with D uncertain. Germline V gene sequence: CDR1 WSHSY, CDR2 SAAADI. CDR3 length equals 13 residues. V gave up 4 bases and J gave up 1 base, with 7 bases separating them. This chain's CDR3 is CASSVARNTEAFF. The CDR3 DNA follows: TGCGCCAGCAGTGTGGCACGGAACACTGAAGCTTTCTTT.

The chain is built from TRBV14 and TRBJ2-3; 8 positions agree with TRBD1. The CDR3 covers 17 residues. The J segment lost 6 bases and the V segment lost 0 bases, leaving 11 bases of the junction unmatched. The germline gives CDR1 SGHDN, CDR2 FVKESK. CDR3 residues: CASSQDVIRTGRDTQYF. The CDR3 DNA sequence: TGTGCCAGCAGCCAAGATGTTATTCGGACAGGGAGGGATACGCAGTATTTT.

The chain recombines TRBV7-9 with TRBJ2-3, with D unresolved. CDR1 is SEHNR and CDR2 is FQNEAQ in the germline V gene (reference sequence). The CDR3 is 15 amino acids. The V and J ends lost 4 bases and 0 bases respectively, with 11 bases between them. The CDR3 loop reads CASSSRVRSTDTQYF. CDR3 DNA sequence: TGTGCCAGCAGCTCAAGGGTGAGGAGCACAGATACGCAGTATTTT. The full variable domain, completed using reference TRBV7-9 and TRBJ2-3, is DTGVSQNPRHKITKRGQNVTFRCDPISEHNRLYWYRQTLGQGPEFLTYFQNEAQLEKSRLLSDRFSAERPKGSFSTLEIQRTEQGDSAMYLCASSSRVRSTDTQYFGPGTRLTVL.

The J gene is TRBJ1-1, the V gene TRBV9; no clear D. This CDR3 comprises 14 residues. Germline V gives CDR1 SGDLS, CDR2 YYNGEE. The V end was cut by 3 bases, the J end by 0 bases, with 9 bases between. The CDR3 spells CASSGLELNTEAFF. In DNA form, the CDR3 reads TGTGCCAGCAGCGGACTAGAGTTGAACACTGAAGCTTTCTTT. The full variable domain, with the rest looked up from reference TRBV9 and TRBJ1-1, is DSGVTQTPKHLITATGQRVTLRCSPRSGDLSVYWYQQSLDQGLQFLIQYYNGEERAKGNILERFSAQQFPDLHSELNLSSLELGDSALYFCASSGLELNTEAFFGQGTRLTVV.

This chain links TRBV7-9 with TRBJ2-2; the match to TRBD2 covers 7 bases. The V gene's germline CDR1 is SEHNR and CDR2 FQNEAQ (reference sequence). The ends lost 5 bases at V and 6 bases at J; junction bases unmatched: 3. The CDR3 has 13 amino acids. The CDR3 here is CASSRGVAGELFF. The CDR3 DNA follows: TGTGCCAGCAGCCGGGGGGTGGCCGGGGAGCTGTTTTTT.

This clone was picked up one time. This chain uses TRBV27 with TRBJ1-5; 8 bases match TRBD1. The CDR3 runs to 19 residues. The J segment lost 0 bases and the V segment lost 5 bases, leaving 15 bases of the junction unmatched. Looked up from germline, CDR1 is MNHEY and CDR2 is SMNVEV (reference sequence). CDR3 protein: CASSPRAGGAGYSNQPQHF. DNA for the CDR3: TGTGCCAGCAGTCCAAGGGCAGGGGGCGCGGGATATAGCAATCAGCCCCAGCATTTT.

The J gene is TRBJ2-1, the V gene TRBV4-1; TRBD1 aligns across 8 bases. The CDR3 runs 14 residues. Germline V gene sequence: CDR1 MGHRA, CDR2 YSYEKL. With V trimmed by 2 bases and J by 7 bases, 4 bases remained unmatched. The CDR3 bases are TGCGCCAGCAGCCAATCTCAGGGGGCTAATGAGCAGTTCTTC. Its protein product is CASSQSQGANEQFF.

V usage is TRBV5-1 and J usage is TRBJ2-2; weak D call: TRBD1 (6 bases). The CDR3 covers 16 residues. Germline V gene sequence: CDR1 SGHRS, CDR2 YFSETQ. With 0 bases removed from V and 0 bases from J, the gap between germline ends came to 9 bases. CDR3 protein: CASSLEGQTNTGELFF. CDR3 sequence (DNA): TGCGCCAGCAGCTTGGAAGGACAGACGAACACCGGGGAGCTGTTTTTT.

V usage is TRBV16 and J usage is TRBJ1-1; D gene ambiguous. The germline CDR1 and CDR2 sequences are KGHSY and FQNENV. V lost 4 bases and J lost 5, with 14 bases in between. The CDR3 extends over 14 amino acids. CDR3 DNA sequence: TGTGCCAGCAGCCCTGGAGGTGGGAATACTGAAGCTTTCTTT. Its translation: CASSPGGGNTEAFF. The complete variable domain, with remaining parts taken from reference TRBV16 and TRBJ1-1, reads GEEVAQTPKHLVRGEGQKAKLYCAPIKGHSYVFWYQQVLKNEFKFLISFQNENVFDETGMPKERFSAKCLPNSPCSLEIQATKLEDSAVYFCASSPGGGNTEAFFGQGTRLTVV.

The chain links TRBV28 to TRBJ1-2, with 10 nucleotides matching TRBD1. The CDR3 is 15 residues long. V lost 3 bases and J lost 6; bases outside the gene matches: 7. Germline V CDR1 and CDR2: MDHEN, SYDVKM. The CDR3 here is CASSFPGQGGNGYTF. As DNA, the CDR3 is TGTGCCAGCAGTTTTCCAGGACAGGGGGGAAATGGCTACACCTTC.

This clone occurred once. At one boundary the junction diverges from the germline segment, which might be a read error. The V and J genes are TRBV7-7 and TRBJ2-5, with D hard to call. Germline values: CDR1 SSHAT, CDR2 FNYEAQ (reference sequence). This CDR3 has 16 amino acids. Written as DNA, the CDR3 is TGTGCTAGCAGCCCGATTAGGGTGGCTGGTAAAGAGACCCAGTACTTC. Translated: CASSPIRVAGKETQYF.